A single sample gave rise to the 17 T cell receptor beta chains below, sequenced in a study of Graves' ophthalmopathy and Graves' hyperthyroidism. TCR beta CDR3 amplification used RNA transcripts. In the first round, RT-PCR was carried out with HTBI primers, and a multiplex PCR formed the second round. Using its own MiXCR run on the multiplex PCR reads, TCRdb lists one record per CDR3 protein. Among about 370,000 distinct CDR3 sequences listed, approximately 20% were seen once. Input material: peripheral blood. The origin of the receptors is a woman aged 18-30 years with Graves' ophthalmopathy.

This clonotype appeared many times. The chain joins TRBV7-2 to TRBJ2-4; tentatively, D is TRBD1 (6 bases). CDR3 length equals 16 residues. Trimming took 3 bases from V and 0 from J, leaving 12 bases between them. Germline lookup yields CDR1 SGHTA and CDR2 FQGNSA. CDR3 DNA: TGTGCCAGCAGCTTTCAGGGGAGTGTAGCCAAAAACATTCAGTACTTC. Encoded protein: CASSFQGSVAKNIQYF.

The sample holds many counts of this clonotype. The gene calls are TRBV25-1 and TRBJ1-3; maybe TRBD1 (5 bases). CDR1 and CDR2 (germline): MGHDK, SYGVNS. This CDR3 comprises 18 residues. V lost 4 bases to trimming and J lost 0 bases, with 19 bases between them. Written as DNA, the CDR3 is TGTGCCAGCAGTGGATTCCCGGGGCGACCCCTCTCTGGAAACACCATATATTTT. This encodes CASSGFPGRPLSGNTIYF.

At least ten counts were recorded for this clonotype. The rearrangement links TRBV5-4 to TRBJ2-2; D gene ambiguous. The germline V and J ends were trimmed by 4 bases and 2 bases, with 12 bases remaining between them. Per germline, CDR1 SGHNT and CDR2 YYREEE (reference sequence). The CDR3 is made up of 15 amino acids. The CDR3 reads CASSKGPLNTGELFF. For the CDR3, the DNA is TGTGCCAGCAGCAAGGGCCCCTTAAACACCGGGGAGCTGTTTTTT.

In its sample, this clonotype was seen many times. The chain links TRBV19 to TRBJ1-5, with D maybe TRBD1 (5 bases). Per germline, CDR1 LNHDA and CDR2 SQIVND (reference sequence). Trimming took off 1 base at V and 2 bases at J, with 6 bases between the two ends. The CDR3 contains 14 residues. DNA for the CDR3: TGTGCCAGTAGTATAGTGGGGCGCAATCAGCCCCAGCATTTT. It yields the protein CASSIVGRNQPQHF.

The chain uses TRBV30 and TRBJ1-2; TRBD1 might be the D (5 bases). The CDR3 extends over 14 amino acids. The germline V gene encodes CDR1 GTSNPN and CDR2 SVGIG (reference sequence). The V gene lost 5 bases and the J gene lost 6 bases, with 19 bases spanning the gap. The DNA of the CDR3 is TGTGCCTGGGCTCAGGGACGGCGGCGAGATGGCTACACCTTC. Its protein is CAWAQGRRRDGYTF. The variable domain in full, with the rest retrieved from reference TRBV30 and TRBJ1-2, is SQTIHQWPATLVQPVGSPLSLECTVEGTSNPNLYWYRQAAGRGLQLLFYSVGIGQISSEVPQNLSASRPQDRQFILSSKKLLLSDSGFYLCAWAQGRRRDGYTFGSGTRLTVV.

This chain uses TRBV6-5 with TRBJ2-7; D uncertain. CDR3 length equals 13 residues. Germline CDR1 MNHEY, CDR2 SVGAGI. Trimming left V 0 bases short and J 6 bases short, with 9 bases between. CDR3 in amino acids: CASSYSDQIEQYF. The CDR3 nucleotides read TGTGCCAGCAGTTACTCGGACCAGATCGAGCAGTACTTC.

This clonotype was found many times. The chain recombines TRBV5-1 with TRBJ1-2; no clear D. V lost 5 bases and J 6 bases, leaving 14 bases between the germline ends. The CDR3 runs to 13 residues. CDR1 and CDR2 from the germline V gene are SGHRS and YFSETQ. The CDR3 region is CASRFAEVDGYTF. Written as DNA, the CDR3 is TGCGCCAGCAGATTTGCGGAGGTCGATGGCTACACCTTC.

This clonotype was seen many times. The chain employs TRBV20-1 and TRBJ2-2; D remains ambiguous. The CDR3 covers 13 residues. Germline-derived CDR1 and CDR2 are DFQATT and SNEGSKA (reference sequence). V lost 0 bases to trimming and J lost 4 bases, with 6 bases between them. CDR3 region: CSARDGSTGELFF. The CDR3 bases are TGCAGTGCTAGAGATGGCAGCACCGGGGAGCTGTTTTTT.

This clonotype appeared many times. The rearrangement links TRBV4-1 to TRBJ1-1; D ambiguous. There are 14 residues in the CDR3. The germline V gene has CDR1 MGHRA and CDR2 YSYEKL. V shed 1 base and J shed 3 bases, with 9 bases lying between them. The CDR3, as DNA: TGCGCCAGCAGCCAAGTCCCTAGGGACACTGAAGCTTTCTTT. It is translated as CASSQVPRDTEAFF.

This clonotype has ten or more counts. The V gene is TRBV19, the J gene TRBJ2-7; D remains ambiguous. This CDR3 is 13 amino acids long. Germline CDR1 LNHDA, CDR2 SQIVND (reference sequence). The V gene lost 2 bases and the J gene lost 3 bases, with 8 bases spanning the gap. The CDR3 region is CASSINGYYEQYF. CDR3 sequence (DNA): TGTGCCAGTAGTATAAATGGCTACTACGAGCAGTACTTC. The whole variable domain, remainder taken from reference TRBV19 and TRBJ2-7, is DGGITQSPKYLFRKEGQNVTLSCEQNLNHDAMYWYRQDPGQGLRLIYYSQIVNDFQKGDIAEGYSVSREKKESFPLTVTSAQKNPTAFYLCASSINGYYEQYFGPGTRLTVT.

This clonotype occurred many times. The gene calls are TRBV6-1 and TRBJ2-7; TRBD1 matches at 8 bases. Germline CDR1 reads MNHNS; CDR2 reads SASEGT. The CDR3 contains 14 residues. V was clipped by 3 bases and J by 4 bases; unmatched bases: 5. The CDR3 DNA reads TGTGCCAGCAGTGATCGACAGGGGAAATACGAGCAGTACTTC. Its translation is CASSDRQGKYEQYF.

This clonotype has ten or more counts. The genes are TRBV7-8 and TRBJ1-5; D is possibly TRBD1 (5 bases). Trimming left V 4 bases short and J 7 bases short, with 14 bases between. The CDR3 sequence is 14 residues long. The germline V gene encodes CDR1 SGHVS and CDR2 FQNEAQ. DNA of the CDR3: TGTGCCAGCAGCTGGACTGGGCCAGGGCAGCCCCAGCATTTT. Protein: CASSWTGPGQPQHF. Looking up the rest from reference TRBV7-8 and TRBJ1-5 gives the full variable domain: GAGVSQSPRYKVAKRGQDVALRCDPISGHVSLFWYQQALGQGPEFLTYFQNEAQLDKSGLPSDRFFAERPEGSVSTLKIQRTQQEDSAVYLCASSWTGPGQPQHFGDGTRLSIL.

This clonotype was detected many times. This chain joins TRBV5-1 and TRBJ1-1, with a tentative D call TRBD1 (6 bases). Germline CDR1 SGHRS, CDR2 YFSETQ. Trimming left V 0 bases short and J 11 bases short, with 20 bases between. The CDR3 loop spans 15 amino acids. The CDR3 protein is CASSLGLDRLPLAFF. As DNA, the CDR3 is TGCGCCAGCAGCTTGGGGCTAGACAGGCTGCCGCTGGCTTTCTTT. Combining the CDR3 with reference TRBV5-1 and TRBJ1-1 gives the whole variable domain KAGVTQTPRYLIKTRGQQVTLSCSPISGHRSVSWYQQTPGQGLQFLFEYFSETQRNKGNFPGRFSGRQFSNSRSEMNVSTLELGDSALYLCASSLGLDRLPLAFFGQGTRLTVV.

V is TRBV30 and J is TRBJ2-3, with D perhaps TRBD2 (5 bases). In germline, CDR1 is GTSNPN, CDR2 SVGIG (reference sequence). V lost 1 base, J lost 4 bases, and 27 bases lay in between. CDR3 size: 19 residues. CDR3 region: CAWSGGISGNGLASDTQYF. Here the CDR3 DNA reads TGTGCCTGGAGTGGGGGAATTTCCGGAAACGGCCTAGCTTCAGATACGCAGTATTTT.

This clonotype was found many times. The chain employs TRBV19 and TRBJ2-7; 9 bases match TRBD1. Germline V lookup: CDR1 LNHDA, CDR2 SQIVND (reference sequence). With V trimmed by 4 bases and J by 7 bases, 8 bases remained unmatched. The CDR3 contains 14 residues. In nucleotides, the CDR3 is TGTGCCAGTAGTACTACAGGGGGCTCGGGAGAGCAGTACTTC. Its protein product is CASSTTGGSGEQYF.

This clonotype was seen ten or more times. The chain couples TRBV28 to TRBJ2-7; 10 bases are shared with TRBD1. The CDR3 consists of 15 residues. The trim removed 0 bases at V and 2 bases at J, leaving 1 base unmatched. Germline loops: CDR1 MDHEN, CDR2 SYDVKM. The CDR3 sequence is CASSLWGQGTYEQYF. DNA of the CDR3: TGTGCCAGCAGTTTATGGGGACAGGGGACCTACGAGCAGTACTTC.

There are many counts of this clonotype. The chain combines TRBV25-1 with TRBJ2-7; D ambiguous. Germline CDR1 and CDR2: MGHDK and SYGVNS. V was trimmed by 2 bases and J by 0 bases, leaving 11 bases between them. The CDR3 is made up of 15 amino acids. Written as DNA, the CDR3 is TGTGCCAGCAGTGAAGACATAGGGCTCTCCTACGAGCAGTACTTC. Protein: CASSEDIGLSYEQYF.